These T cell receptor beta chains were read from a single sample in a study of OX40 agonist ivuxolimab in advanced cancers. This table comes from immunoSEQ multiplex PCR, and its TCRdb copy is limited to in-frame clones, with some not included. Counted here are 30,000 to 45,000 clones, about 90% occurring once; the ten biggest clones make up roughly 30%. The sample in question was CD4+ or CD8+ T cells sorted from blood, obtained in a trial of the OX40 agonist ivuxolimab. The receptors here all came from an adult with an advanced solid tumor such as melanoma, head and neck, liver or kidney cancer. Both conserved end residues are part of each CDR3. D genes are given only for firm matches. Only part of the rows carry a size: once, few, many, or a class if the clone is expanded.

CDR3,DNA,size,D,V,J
CASSRSEGSNQPQHF,TGTGCCAGCAGTCGGAGCGAGGGGAGCAATCAGCCCCAGCATTTT,.,.,TRBV6-5,TRBJ1-5
CASTKTGITEAFF,TGTGCCAGCACAAAGACAGGGATCACTGAAGCTTTCTTT,.,TRBD1,TRBV6-5,TRBJ1-1
CAISELVGSLTGELFF,TGTGCCATCAGTGAGTTGGTTGGCTCCCTCACCGGGGAGCTGTTTTTT,.,.,TRBV10-3,TRBJ2-2
CASSLLPGLETQYF,TGTGCCAGCAGCTTATTACCAGGGTTGGAGACCCAGTACTTC,.,.,TRBV7-3,TRBJ2-5
CASSQTWGTGELFF,TGTGCCAGCAGCCAAACCTGGGGGACCGGGGAGCTGTTTTTT,.,.,TRBV7-8,TRBJ2-2
CSVEVRVGYGYTF,TGCAGCGTTGAAGTAAGGGTCGGCTATGGCTACACCTTC,.,.,TRBV29-1,TRBJ1-2
CASSPRTSGSLEETQYF,TGTGCCAGCAGCCCCAGGACTAGCGGGAGTCTGGAGGAGACCCAGTACTTC,once,TRBD2,TRBV7-2,TRBJ2-5
CASSILLPDNEQFF,TGTGCCAGTAGTATCTTACTACCAGACAATGAGCAGTTCTTC,.,.,TRBV19,TRBJ2-1
CASSLPADTQYF,TGCGCCAGCAGCCTCCCCGCAGATACGCAGTATTTT,.,.,TRBV5-1,TRBJ2-3
CSARDQVTQYF,TGCAGTGCTAGAGATCAGGTGACCCAGTACTTC,.,.,TRBV20-1,TRBJ2-5
CASSPSPGAYTEAFF,TGTGCCAGCTCACCAAGTCCAGGGGCATACACTGAAGCTTTCTTT,.,.,TRBV18,TRBJ1-1
CAISAGARDTGELFF,TGTGCCATCAGTGCCGGGGCGCGGGACACCGGGGAGCTGTTTTTT,few,.,TRBV10-3,TRBJ2-2
CASSVAAGLAGGPGYEQYF,TGTGCCAGCAGCGTCGCCGCGGGACTAGCGGGGGGGCCAGGGTACGAGCAGTACTTC,.,TRBD2,TRBV9,TRBJ2-7
CASSFPRDRIHEQFF,TGCGCCAGCAGCTTCCCCCGGGACAGAATCCATGAGCAGTTCTTC,.,TRBD1,TRBV5-1,TRBJ2-1
CASSLPQGFYEQFF,TGTGCCAGCAGCTTACCTCAAGGGTTTTATGAGCAGTTCTTC,.,.,TRBV11-2,TRBJ2-1
CASTLVSGELFF,TGTGCCAGCACCCTGGTCTCCGGGGAGCTGTTTTTT,.,.,TRBV5-5,TRBJ2-2
CASGLAGATDTQYF,TGTGCCAGCGGACTAGCGGGGGCCACAGATACGCAGTATTTT,.,TRBD2,TRBV2,TRBJ2-3
CASSPGQGANYGYTF,TGCGCCAGCAGCCCCGGACAGGGGGCTAACTATGGCTACACCTTC,.,TRBD1,TRBV5-1,TRBJ1-2
CAIRDRGDTDTQYF,TGTGCCATACGGGACAGGGGGGACACAGATACGCAGTATTTT,.,TRBD1,TRBV10-3,TRBJ2-3
CASSSTGTGPTGELFF,TGTGCCAGCAGTTCGACCGGGACAGGGCCCACCGGGGAGCTGTTTTTT,.,TRBD1,TRBV6-6,TRBJ2-2
CASSFMTEAFF,TGTGCCAGCAGTTTTATGACTGAAGCTTTCTTT,.,.,TRBV28,TRBJ1-1
CATSREVKQYEQYF,TGTGCCACCAGCAGAGAAGTTAAACAGTACGAGCAGTACTTC,.,.,TRBV15,TRBJ2-7
CASGHPRGTEAFF,TGTGCCAGCGGACACCCAAGAGGCACTGAAGCTTTCTTT,.,.,TRBV21-1,TRBJ1-1
CASSYPPGANVLTF,TGTGCCAGCAGCTATCCGCCTGGGGCCAACGTCCTGACTTTC,.,.,TRBV28,TRBJ2-6
CASSEGLLPYNEQFF,TGTGCCAGCAGCGAGGGACTACTCCCCTACAATGAGCAGTTCTTC,.,TRBD2,TRBV7-3,TRBJ2-1
CASSSRDSNQPQHF,TGTGCCAGCAGCTCCCGGGACAGCAATCAGCCCCAGCATTTT,.,.,TRBV7-9,TRBJ1-5
CASSSGTGGALPGTDTQYF,TGTGCCAGCAGCTCCGGGACAGGGGGCGCTTTACCTGGCACAGATACGCAGTATTTT,.,TRBD1,TRBV11-2,TRBJ2-3
CASRTYRVQETQYF,TGTGCCAGCAGGACATACAGGGTCCAAGAGACCCAGTACTTC,few,.,TRBV28,TRBJ2-5
CASRYTLSGRNTGELFF,TGTGCCAGCAGATATACCCTTAGCGGGAGGAACACCGGGGAGCTGTTTTTT,.,TRBD2,TRBV2,TRBJ2-2